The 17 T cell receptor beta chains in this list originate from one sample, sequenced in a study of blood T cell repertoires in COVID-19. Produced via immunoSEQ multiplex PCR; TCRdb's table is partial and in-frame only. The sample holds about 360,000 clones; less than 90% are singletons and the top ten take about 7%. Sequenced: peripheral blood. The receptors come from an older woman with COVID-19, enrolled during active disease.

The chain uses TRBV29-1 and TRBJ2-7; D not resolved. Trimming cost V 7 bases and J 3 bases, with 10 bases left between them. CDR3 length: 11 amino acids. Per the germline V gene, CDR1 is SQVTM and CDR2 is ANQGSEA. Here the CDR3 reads CSAQMNYEQYF. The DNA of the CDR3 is TGCAGCGCACAGATGAACTACGAGCAGTACTTC.

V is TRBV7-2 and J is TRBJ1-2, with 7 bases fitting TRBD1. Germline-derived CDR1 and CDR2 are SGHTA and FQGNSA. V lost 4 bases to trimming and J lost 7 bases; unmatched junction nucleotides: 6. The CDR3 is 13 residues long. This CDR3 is CASSSTSGGGYTF. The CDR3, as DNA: TGTGCCAGCAGCTCCACGTCAGGGGGTGGCTACACCTTC.

CDR3 sequence: CASSVSSRFHNEQFF. The CDR3 DNA is TGTGCCAGCAGCGTTTCGAGTCGTTTTCACAATGAGCAGTTCTTC. The chain links TRBV9 to TRBJ2-1, with D unresolved. The CDR3 spans 15 residues. Trimming took 2 bases from V and 5 from J, leaving 14 bases between them. Germline lookup yields CDR1 SGDLS and CDR2 YYNGEE.

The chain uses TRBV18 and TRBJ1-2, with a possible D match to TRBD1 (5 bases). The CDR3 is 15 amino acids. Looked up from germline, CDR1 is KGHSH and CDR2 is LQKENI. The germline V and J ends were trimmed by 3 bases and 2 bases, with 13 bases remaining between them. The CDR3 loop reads CASSPAGGENYGYTF. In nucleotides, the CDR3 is TGTGCCAGCTCACCGGCGGGGGGGGAGAACTATGGCTACACCTTC.

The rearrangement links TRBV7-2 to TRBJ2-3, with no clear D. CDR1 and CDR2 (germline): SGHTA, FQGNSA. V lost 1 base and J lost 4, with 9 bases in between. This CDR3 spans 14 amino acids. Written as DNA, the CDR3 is TGTGCCAGCAGCTTAGGCAGTAGCCCAGATACGCAGTATTTT. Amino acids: CASSLGSSPDTQYF.

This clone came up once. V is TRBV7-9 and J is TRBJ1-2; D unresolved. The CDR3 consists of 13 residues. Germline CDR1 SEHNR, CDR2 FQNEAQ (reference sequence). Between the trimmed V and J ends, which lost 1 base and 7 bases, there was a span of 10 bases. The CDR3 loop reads CASSLGSGFGYTF. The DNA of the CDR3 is TGTGCCAGCAGCTTAGGCTCGGGATTTGGCTACACCTTC.

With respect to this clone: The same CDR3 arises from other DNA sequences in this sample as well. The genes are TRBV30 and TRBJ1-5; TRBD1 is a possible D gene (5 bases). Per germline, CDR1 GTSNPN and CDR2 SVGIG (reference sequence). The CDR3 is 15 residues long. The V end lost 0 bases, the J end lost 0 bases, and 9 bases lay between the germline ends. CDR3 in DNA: TGTGCCTGGAGTGTAGCGGGACTTAGCAATCAGCCCCAGCATTTT. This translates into CAWSVAGLSNQPQHF.

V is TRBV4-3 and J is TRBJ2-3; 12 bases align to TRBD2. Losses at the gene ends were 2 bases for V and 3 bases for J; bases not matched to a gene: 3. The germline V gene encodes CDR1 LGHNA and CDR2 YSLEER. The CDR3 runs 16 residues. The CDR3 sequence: CASSQSSGGATDTQYF. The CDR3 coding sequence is TGCGCCAGCAGCCAATCTAGCGGGGGGGCTACAGATACGCAGTATTTT.

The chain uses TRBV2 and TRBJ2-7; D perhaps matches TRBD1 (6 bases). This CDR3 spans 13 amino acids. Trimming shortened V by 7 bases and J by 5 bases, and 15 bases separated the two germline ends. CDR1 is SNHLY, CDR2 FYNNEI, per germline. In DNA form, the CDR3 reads TGTGCCAGCAAGGCGGACAGAGGCGACGAGCAGTACTTC. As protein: CASKADRGDEQYF. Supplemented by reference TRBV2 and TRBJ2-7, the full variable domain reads EPEVTQTPSHQVTQMGQEVILRCVPISNHLYFYWYRQILGQKVEFLVSFYNNEISEKSEIFDDQFSVERPDGSNFTLKIRSTKLEDSAMYFCASKADRGDEQYFGPGTRLTVT.

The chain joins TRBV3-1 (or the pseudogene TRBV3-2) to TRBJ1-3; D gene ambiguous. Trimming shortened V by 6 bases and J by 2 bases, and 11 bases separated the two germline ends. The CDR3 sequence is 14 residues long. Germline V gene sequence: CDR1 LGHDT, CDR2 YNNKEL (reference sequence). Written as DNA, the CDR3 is TGTGCCAGCAGTCGATCCCGGGCTGGAAACACCATATATTTT. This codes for CASSRSRAGNTIYF.

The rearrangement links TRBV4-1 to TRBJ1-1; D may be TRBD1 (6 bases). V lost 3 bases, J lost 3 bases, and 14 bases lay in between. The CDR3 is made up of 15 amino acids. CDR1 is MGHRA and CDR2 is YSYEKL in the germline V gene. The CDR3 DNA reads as TGCGCCAGCAGCCACTTGACAGGTTCCTACACTGAAGCTTTCTTT. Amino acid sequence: CASSHLTGSYTEAFF.

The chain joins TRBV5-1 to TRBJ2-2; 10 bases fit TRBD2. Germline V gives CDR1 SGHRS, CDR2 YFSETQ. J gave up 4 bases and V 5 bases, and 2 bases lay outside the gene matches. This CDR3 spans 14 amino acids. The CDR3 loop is CASRLAGGTGELFF. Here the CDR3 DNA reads TGCGCCAGCAGATTAGCGGGGGGCACCGGGGAGCTGTTTTTT.

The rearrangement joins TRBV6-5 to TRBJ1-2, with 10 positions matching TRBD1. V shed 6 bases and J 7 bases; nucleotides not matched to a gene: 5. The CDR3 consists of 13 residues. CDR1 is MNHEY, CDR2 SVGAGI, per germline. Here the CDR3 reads CASSGDRGLGYTF. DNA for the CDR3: TGTGCCAGCAGCGGTGACAGGGGGCTTGGCTACACCTTC.

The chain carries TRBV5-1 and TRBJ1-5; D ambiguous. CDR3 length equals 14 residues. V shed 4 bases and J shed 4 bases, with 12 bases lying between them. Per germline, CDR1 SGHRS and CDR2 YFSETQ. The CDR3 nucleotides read TGCGCCAGCAGCCCGTTAGGAGGGAATCAGCCCCAGCATTTT. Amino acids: CASSPLGGNQPQHF.

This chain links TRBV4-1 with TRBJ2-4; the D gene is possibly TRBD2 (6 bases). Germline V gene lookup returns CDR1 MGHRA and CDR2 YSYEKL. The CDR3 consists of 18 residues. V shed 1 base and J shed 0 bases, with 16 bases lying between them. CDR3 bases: TGCGCCAGCAGCCAAGGTTGGGTAACCGGGGGAGCCAAAAACATTCAGTACTTC. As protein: CASSQGWVTGGAKNIQYF.

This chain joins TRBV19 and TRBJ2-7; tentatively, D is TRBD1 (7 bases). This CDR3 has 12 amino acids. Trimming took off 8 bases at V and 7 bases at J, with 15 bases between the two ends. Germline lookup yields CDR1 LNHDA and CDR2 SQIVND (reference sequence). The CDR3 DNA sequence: TGTGCCAGTTCCCCAGGGGGGAATGAGCAGTACTTC. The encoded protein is CASSPGGNEQYF.

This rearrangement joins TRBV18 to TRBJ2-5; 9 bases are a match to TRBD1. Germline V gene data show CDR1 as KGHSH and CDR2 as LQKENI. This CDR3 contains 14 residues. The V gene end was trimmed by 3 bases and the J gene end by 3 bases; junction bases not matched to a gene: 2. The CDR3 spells CASSPRTGEETQYF. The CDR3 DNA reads TGTGCCAGCTCACCGCGGACAGGGGAAGAGACCCAGTACTTC.